These 14 T cell receptor beta chains were all obtained from the same sample, sequenced in a study of blood T cell repertoires in COVID-19. Clones were read by immunoSEQ multiplex PCR, and TCRdb kept only the in-frame ones, dropping some. The sample records about 180,000 clones, about 87% being singletons. Sequenced material: peripheral blood. The receptors come from a woman in her 70s with COVID-19, enrolled during active disease.

The chain employs TRBV24-1 and TRBJ2-1; 15 nucleotides align to TRBD2. Trimming at V came to 2 bases and at J to 9 bases, leaving 7 bases not matched to a gene. The germline gives CDR1 KGHDR, CDR2 SFDVKD. This CDR3 is built from 17 residues. CDR3: CATSDSWTSGRAGEQFF. The CDR3 coding sequence is TGTGCCACCAGTGATTCTTGGACTAGCGGGAGGGCCGGTGAGCAGTTCTTC.

The genes are TRBV7-2 and TRBJ2-7, with D uncertain. From germline, CDR1 is SGHTA and CDR2 FQGNSA. The germline V and J ends were trimmed by 7 bases and 1 base, with 11 bases remaining between them. This CDR3 spans 13 amino acids. For the CDR3, the DNA is TGTGCCAGCACCCCGGGTCAATCCTACGAGCAGTACTTC. Translated: CASTPGQSYEQYF. Combining the CDR3 with reference TRBV7-2 and TRBJ2-7 gives the whole variable domain GAGVSQSPSNKVTEKGKDVELRCDPISGHTALYWYRQSLGQGLEFLIYFQGNSAPDKSGLPSDRFSAERTGGSVSTLTIQRTQQEDSAVYLCASTPGQSYEQYFGPGTRLTVT.

This chain joins TRBV29-1 and TRBJ2-5; maybe TRBD2 (5 bases). The CDR3 is 13 amino acids. Trimming removed 8 bases at V and 5 bases at J, with 18 bases between. Germline lookup yields CDR1 SQVTM and CDR2 ANQGSEA. CDR3 nucleotide sequence: TGCAGCATTCAGCGCAGCGGCCGGGAGACCCAGTACTTC. This sequence encodes CSIQRSGRETQYF.

The rearrangement joins TRBV6-5 to TRBJ1-2; D possibly corresponds to TRBD1 (5 bases). The germline CDR1 and CDR2 sequences are MNHEY and SVGAGI. The CDR3 spans 13 residues. V lost 6 bases and J 0 bases, leaving 8 bases between the germline ends. CDR3: CASRSTANYGYTF. The CDR3, as DNA: TGTGCCAGCAGATCGACAGCTAACTATGGCTACACCTTC.

The chain employs TRBV28 and TRBJ1-2, with TRBD1 identical over 8 bases. The CDR3 has 11 amino acids. Germline trimming cut 7 bases from V and 8 bases from J; bases unmatched to any gene: 3. Per the germline V gene, CDR1 is MDHEN and CDR2 is SYDVKM. For the CDR3, the DNA is TGTGCCAGCACCCGGGACAGGGGCTACACCTTC. This sequence encodes CASTRDRGYTF.

This chain joins TRBV5-4 and TRBJ2-1, with a possible D match to TRBD2 (5 bases). This CDR3 contains 15 residues. CDR1 is SGHNT, CDR2 YYREEE, per germline (reference sequence). V was shortened by 0 bases and J by 7 bases, with 14 bases between the two germline ends. As DNA, the CDR3 is TGTGCCAGCAGCTTGGACGTGGGAGAGGTAAATGAGCAGTTCTTC. It codes for CASSLDVGEVNEQFF.

The gene calls are TRBV9 and TRBJ2-7, with 8 bases aligning to TRBD1. V was pared by 0 bases and J by 1 base, with 6 bases of the junction left unmatched. The CDR3 totals 16 residues. From germline, CDR1 is SGDLS and CDR2 YYNGEE. DNA of the CDR3: TGTGCCAGCAGCGTAGGTGAGGGACAGGATTCCTACGAGCAGTACTTC. Translated, it gives CASSVGEGQDSYEQYF.

The chain couples TRBV2 to TRBJ1-2; 7 nucleotides match TRBD1. The CDR3 runs 13 residues. Germline assignment: CDR1 SNHLY and CDR2 FYNNEI. Trimming removed 6 bases from V and 3 bases from J; junction bases left unmatched: 4. The CDR3 here is CASSLRGDYGYTF. Here the CDR3 DNA reads TGTGCCAGCAGCCTCAGGGGGGACTATGGCTACACCTTC. The full variable domain, with the rest looked up from reference TRBV2 and TRBJ1-2, is EPEVTQTPSHQVTQMGQEVILRCVPISNHLYFYWYRQILGQKVEFLVSFYNNEISEKSEIFDDQFSVERPDGSNFTLKIRSTKLEDSAMYFCASSLRGDYGYTFGSGTRLTVV.

The chain couples TRBV7-2 to TRBJ2-3; no clear D gene. From germline, CDR1 is SGHTA and CDR2 FQGNSA. CDR3 length: 14 residues. Trimming removed 5 bases from V and 0 bases from J, with 9 bases in between. The CDR3 reads CASSPKFSTDTQYF. The CDR3 nucleotides are TGTGCCAGCAGCCCTAAATTCAGCACAGATACGCAGTATTTT.

The V and J genes are TRBV5-8 and TRBJ2-2; maybe TRBD1 (5 bases). Trimming cost V 1 base and J 2 bases, with 15 bases left between them. This CDR3 is built from 17 residues. CDR1 is SGHTS, CDR2 YDEGEE, per germline. DNA for the CDR3: TGTGCCAGCAGCTTGATCTTCAGGGTTGAAAACACCGGGGAGCTGTTTTTT. Translation: CASSLIFRVENTGELFF.

This clone occurred a few times. This chain uses TRBV10-2 with TRBJ1-1; a weak D match, TRBD1 (5 bases). This CDR3 is 14 amino acids long. V lost 6 bases and J 3 bases, leaving 14 bases between the germline ends. The germline gives CDR1 WSHSY, CDR2 SAAADI. The CDR3 region has the DNA TGCGCCAGCAGGGCCTCCGGAGGGGACACTGAAGCTTTCTTT. It codes for CASRASGGDTEAFF.

V is TRBV7-9 and J is TRBJ1-1; D perhaps matches TRBD1 (5 bases). The CDR3 spans 14 residues. CDR1 is SEHNR, CDR2 FQNEAQ, per germline (reference sequence). V gave up 8 bases and J gave up 1 base, with 14 bases separating them. CDR3 coding DNA: TGTGCCAGCGGACCGACAGAACGGAACACTGAAGCTTTCTTT. Translating gives CASGPTERNTEAFF.

The chain uses TRBV9 and TRBJ1-3; TRBD1 aligns across 7 bases. The V gene end was trimmed by 0 bases and the J gene end by 2 bases; junction bases not matched to a gene: 5. CDR3 length equals 16 residues. Germline V gene sequence: CDR1 SGDLS, CDR2 YYNGEE. CDR3 nucleotides: TGTGCCAGCAGCGTAGTTTCAGGGGGGCCTGGAAACACCATATATTTT. It is translated as CASSVVSGGPGNTIYF.

J is TRBJ1-2 and V is TRBV5-4, with 7 nucleotides matching TRBD1. The CDR3 is 13 residues long. The V gene end was trimmed by 2 bases and the J gene end by 8 bases; junction bases not matched to a gene: 6. Germline V gene lookup returns CDR1 SGHNT and CDR2 YYREEE (reference sequence). DNA for the CDR3: TGTGCCAGCAGCTTAAAGGGACAGATGGGCTACACCTTC. Amino acids: CASSLKGQMGYTF.